The 24 T cell receptor beta chains given below trace back to one sample, sequenced in a study of T cell responses to AZD1222 COVID-19 vaccine. Some clones are missing from TCRdb's copy, which holds only in-frame ones; the method was immunoSEQ multiplex PCR. Of approximately 180,000 clones in the sample, 80% to 90% were seen once. This specimen was peripheral blood, taken on day 0 of AZD1222 vaccination. Source of these receptors: an adult in good health.

The chain couples TRBV11-3 to TRBJ1-3; D remains unclear. Germline V gene sequence: CDR1 SGHNT, CDR2 YENEEA. Trimming shortened V by 0 bases and J by 0 bases, and 6 bases separated the two germline ends. CDR3 length: 15 amino acids. The DNA of the CDR3 is TGTGCCAGCAGCTTAGATACGGGCTCTGGAAACACCATATATTTT. Translation gives CASSLDTGSGNTIYF.

V usage is TRBV28 and J usage is TRBJ1-1; D possibly corresponds to TRBD1 (5 bases). V lost 4 bases and J lost 11, with 11 bases in between. CDR3 length: 11 residues. Germline CDR1 is MDHEN and CDR2 is SYDVKM. As DNA, the CDR3 is TGTGCCAGCAGTTCGGGGCTCCGGGCTTTCTTT. Residues: CASSSGLRAFF.

The gene calls are TRBV9 and TRBJ2-1; tentative D call: TRBD2 (5 bases). Germline V gene data show CDR1 as SGDLS and CDR2 as YYNGEE. This CDR3 has 16 residues. V was pared by 3 bases and J by 5 bases, with 18 bases between. As DNA, the CDR3 is TGTGCCAGCAGCGCCCTCGGACTGGGTAAAGACAATGAGCAGTTCTTC. Its protein is CASSALGLGKDNEQFF.

The CDR3 DNA follows: TGCGCCAGCAGCCAAGATCTCCGGTTTAATGAAAAACTGTTTTTT. This sequence encodes CASSQDLRFNEKLFF. The chain combines TRBV4-3 with TRBJ1-4; D unresolved. Germline values: CDR1 LGHNA, CDR2 YSLEER. The V and J ends lost 0 bases and 4 bases respectively, with 9 bases between them. The CDR3 loop spans 15 amino acids.

The chain has TRBV7-3 and TRBJ1-2; unclear D gene. V was clipped by 2 bases and J by 6 bases, with 13 bases between them. The CDR3 runs 14 residues. Germline V gives CDR1 SGHTA, CDR2 FQGTGA. CDR3 region: CASSLGPSADGYTF. The CDR3, as DNA: TGTGCCAGCAGCTTAGGGCCCTCAGCTGATGGCTACACCTTC.

The chain joins TRBV9 to TRBJ2-7; D is perhaps TRBD2 (5 bases). Germline V CDR1 and CDR2: SGDLS, YYNGEE. Trimming took off 4 bases at V and 3 bases at J, with 17 bases between the two ends. The CDR3 has 15 amino acids. The CDR3 DNA reads as TGTGCCAGCAGCCCTCTTGAGGGTACGATCTACGAGCAGTACTTC. Amino acids: CASSPLEGTIYEQYF.

The chain joins TRBV7-9 to TRBJ1-5; D is uncertain. V was shortened by 6 bases and J by 3 bases, with 12 bases between the two germline ends. CDR1 and CDR2 from the germline V gene are SEHNR and FQNEAQ (reference sequence). The CDR3 is 14 residues long. The CDR3, as DNA: TGTGCCAGCAGGCCCCCGGGAGTCAATCAGCCCCAGCATTTT. Encoded protein: CASRPPGVNQPQHF.

The rearrangement uses TRBV6-6 and TRBJ1-2, with D uncertain. V was trimmed by 2 bases and J by 5 bases, leaving 12 bases between them. CDR1 is MNHNY, CDR2 SVGAGI, per germline (reference sequence). The CDR3 spans 14 residues. The CDR3 here is CASSYEAEKYGYTF. The CDR3 DNA reads TGTGCCAGCAGTTACGAGGCAGAAAAATATGGCTACACCTTC.

The chain joins TRBV18 to TRBJ1-4, with D perhaps TRBD1 (6 bases). V was trimmed by 1 base and J by 5 bases, leaving 8 bases between them. Germline CDR1 KGHSH, CDR2 LQKENI. The CDR3 spans 14 residues. The CDR3 bases are TGTGCCAGCTCACCACAGGGGGTGAATGAAAAACTGTTTTTT. Its translation: CASSPQGVNEKLFF.

The chain carries TRBV9 and TRBJ2-1; 7 bases line up with TRBD2. Germline loops: CDR1 SGDLS, CDR2 YYNGEE. The CDR3 totals 15 residues. The J segment lost 5 bases and the V segment lost 2 bases, leaving 7 bases of the junction unmatched. In nucleotides, the CDR3 is TGTGCCAGCAGCGTCCCGACAGCGGGAAACAATGAGCAGTTCTTC. Amino acid sequence: CASSVPTAGNNEQFF.

Only one count was recorded for this clone. V gene TRBV3-1 (or the pseudogene TRBV3-2) combines with J gene TRBJ2-3; 8 positions match TRBD1. The CDR3 extends over 15 amino acids. The trim removed 0 bases at V and 2 bases at J, leaving 1 base unmatched. Germline assignment: CDR1 LGHDT and CDR2 YNNKEL (reference sequence). As DNA, the CDR3 is TGTGCCAGCAGCCAAGAGGGACAGGTCACAGATACGCAGTATTTT. Translation gives CASSQEGQVTDTQYF.

The rearrangement uses TRBV29-1 and TRBJ2-7; D may be TRBD1 (5 bases). Looked up from germline, CDR1 is SQVTM and CDR2 is ANQGSEA. The V and J ends lost 5 bases and 1 base respectively, with 15 bases between them. The CDR3 loop spans 14 amino acids. The CDR3 nucleotides read TGCAGCGTTACACGCCAGACAGAATCCTACGAGCAGTACTTC. It translates to CSVTRQTESYEQYF.

This chain uses TRBV5-4 with TRBJ1-1; no firm D call. Germline V gene sequence: CDR1 SGHNT, CDR2 YYREEE (reference sequence). The length of the CDR3 is 14 residues. V lost 4 bases, J lost 0 bases, and 10 bases lay in between. For the CDR3, the DNA is TGTGCCAGCAGCACCAGATCGATGAACACTGAAGCTTTCTTT. Translating it yields CASSTRSMNTEAFF.

This sequence joins TRBV27 and TRBJ2-1, with 11 bases matching TRBD2. Germline V gene sequence: CDR1 MNHEY, CDR2 SMNVEV (reference sequence). The CDR3 consists of 16 residues. The V and J ends lost 6 bases and 6 bases, in that order; junction bases with no gene match: 10. In nucleotides, the CDR3 is TGTGCCAGCAGCAAACTAGCGGGGGCCGGAGGCAATGAGCAGTTCTTC. Translated, it gives CASSKLAGAGGNEQFF.

The genes are TRBV28 and TRBJ2-5; D ambiguous. Trimming removed 6 bases at V and 5 bases at J, with 13 bases between. Looked up from germline, CDR1 is MDHEN and CDR2 is SYDVKM. This CDR3 comprises 13 residues. The CDR3: CASRPDAGETQYF. CDR3 in DNA: TGTGCCAGCAGACCCGATGCCGGGGAGACCCAGTACTTC.

CDR3 region: CASSLAERGLSANTEAFF. The CDR3 bases are TGCGCCAGCAGCTTGGCCGAGAGAGGATTATCGGCGAACACTGAAGCTTTCTTT. The chain has TRBV5-1 and TRBJ1-1; no firm D call. Germline V lookup: CDR1 SGHRS, CDR2 YFSETQ. The CDR3 has 18 residues. V was trimmed by 0 bases and J by 1 base, leaving 19 bases between them. Together with reference TRBV5-1 and TRBJ1-1, the CDR3 gives the full variable domain: KAGVTQTPRYLIKTRGQQVTLSCSPISGHRSVSWYQQTPGQGLQFLFEYFSETQRNKGNFPGRFSGRQFSNSRSEMNVSTLELGDSALYLCASSLAERGLSANTEAFFGQGTRLTVV.

The rearrangement links TRBV5-6 to TRBJ2-5; 8 nucleotides align to TRBD1. The CDR3 length is 17 residues. CDR1 and CDR2 from the germline V gene are SGHDT and YYEEEE. The J segment lost 4 bases and the V segment lost 4 bases, leaving 15 bases of the junction unmatched. The CDR3 nucleotides read TGTGCCAGCAGCGCGAATCTGAGACAGGGGATTCGAGAGACCCAGTACTTC. Translation gives CASSANLRQGIRETQYF.

This chain links TRBV27 with TRBJ1-6; no clear D gene. Germline loops: CDR1 MNHEY, CDR2 SMNVEV (reference sequence). There are 16 residues in the CDR3. The germline V and J ends were trimmed by 1 base and 2 bases, with 9 bases remaining between them. The CDR3 loop is CASSLWVQTYNSPLHF. CDR3 coding DNA: TGTGCCAGCAGTTTATGGGTACAGACCTATAATTCACCCCTCCACTTT.

The genes are TRBV19 and TRBJ1-2; D is undetermined. Germline V CDR1 and CDR2: LNHDA, SQIVND (reference sequence). The CDR3 contains 11 residues. Trimming took off 8 bases at V and 13 bases at J, with 17 bases between the two ends. The CDR3 protein is CASPWVAGCTF. In DNA, the CDR3 is TGTGCCAGTCCTTGGGTGGCTGGGTGCACCTTC.

The rearrangement joins TRBV7-2 to TRBJ2-7; TRBD1 is a possible D gene (5 bases). CDR1 SGHTA and CDR2 FQGNSA come from the germline V gene. V lost 3 bases, J lost 3 bases, and 9 bases lay in between. The CDR3 runs to 13 residues. This chain's CDR3 is CASSLDTYYEQYF. The CDR3, as DNA: TGTGCCAGCAGCTTGGACACCTACTACGAGCAGTACTTC.

The chain couples TRBV5-1 to TRBJ2-7; D is ambiguous. The CDR3 has 14 amino acids. Germline CDR1 SGHRS, CDR2 YFSETQ. V lost 1 base and J 0 bases, leaving 8 bases between the germline ends. CDR3: CASSLSQTSYEQYF. CDR3 DNA: TGCGCCAGCAGCTTGTCTCAGACCTCCTACGAGCAGTACTTC.

This clone was seen only a few times. J is TRBJ1-6 and V is TRBV19, with D maybe TRBD1 (5 bases). The CDR3 has 12 amino acids. The germline gives CDR1 LNHDA, CDR2 SQIVND (reference sequence). V lost 10 bases, J lost 10 bases, and 14 bases lay in between. The CDR3 DNA sequence: TGTGCCACCGGGTCCGGGACCTCACCCCTCCACTTT. This gives the protein CATGSGTSPLHF.

V usage is TRBV19 and J usage is TRBJ2-2; perhaps TRBD1 as D (6 bases). Germline assignment: CDR1 LNHDA and CDR2 SQIVND (reference sequence). There are 16 residues in the CDR3. Trimming stripped 5 bases from V and 0 bases from J, with 13 bases between. This chain's CDR3 is CASSPRDNSNTGELFF. CDR3 coding DNA: TGTGCCAGTAGTCCCCGGGACAACTCGAACACCGGGGAGCTGTTTTTT.

The CDR3 nucleotides are TGTGCCAGCAGCCCGGGGGTAGCGGGGGGCACAGATACGCAGTATTTT. Protein sequence: CASSPGVAGGTDTQYF. The chain combines TRBV7-3 with TRBJ2-3, with TRBD2 matching over 9 bases. Germline V gene lookup returns CDR1 SGHTA and CDR2 FQGTGA. Unmatched junction bases numbered 7, after V lost 5 bases and J lost 1 base. The CDR3 runs to 16 residues.